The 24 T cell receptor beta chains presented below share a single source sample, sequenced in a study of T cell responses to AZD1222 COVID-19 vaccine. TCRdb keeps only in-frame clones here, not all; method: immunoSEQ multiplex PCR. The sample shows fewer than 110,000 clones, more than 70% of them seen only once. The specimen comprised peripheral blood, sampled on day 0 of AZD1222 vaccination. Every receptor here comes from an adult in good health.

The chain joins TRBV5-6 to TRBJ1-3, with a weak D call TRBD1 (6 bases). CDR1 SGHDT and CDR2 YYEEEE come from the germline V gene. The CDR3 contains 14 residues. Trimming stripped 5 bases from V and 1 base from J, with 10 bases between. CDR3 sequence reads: CASRGQGSGNTIYF. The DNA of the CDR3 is TGTGCCAGCAGGGGGCAGGGGTCTGGAAACACCATATATTTT.

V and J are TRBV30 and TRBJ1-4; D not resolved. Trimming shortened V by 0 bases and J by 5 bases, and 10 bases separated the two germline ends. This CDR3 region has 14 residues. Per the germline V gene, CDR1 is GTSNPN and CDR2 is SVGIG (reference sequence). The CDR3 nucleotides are TGTGCCTGGAGTGTGGGTCAGTTAAATGAAAAACTGTTTTTT. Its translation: CAWSVGQLNEKLFF.

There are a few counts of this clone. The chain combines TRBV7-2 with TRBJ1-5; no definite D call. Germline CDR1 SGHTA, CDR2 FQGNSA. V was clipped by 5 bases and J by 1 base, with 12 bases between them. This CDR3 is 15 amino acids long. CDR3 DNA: TGTGCCAGCAGCCGCAACGGGGTCAGCAATCAGCCCCAGCATTTT. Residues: CASSRNGVSNQPQHF.

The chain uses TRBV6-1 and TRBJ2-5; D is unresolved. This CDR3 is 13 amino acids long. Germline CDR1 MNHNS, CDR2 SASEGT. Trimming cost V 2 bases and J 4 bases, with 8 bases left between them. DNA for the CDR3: TGTGCCAGCAGTGAATGGGTTGTAGAGACCCAGTACTTC. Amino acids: CASSEWVVETQYF.

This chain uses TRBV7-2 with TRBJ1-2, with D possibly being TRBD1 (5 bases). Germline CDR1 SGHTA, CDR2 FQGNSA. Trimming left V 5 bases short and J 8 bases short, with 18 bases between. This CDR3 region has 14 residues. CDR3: CASSPWDGSWGYTF. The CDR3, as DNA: TGTGCCAGCAGCCCCTGGGACGGGAGTTGGGGCTACACCTTC. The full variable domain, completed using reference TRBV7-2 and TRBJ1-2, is GAGVSQSPSNKVTEKGKDVELRCDPISGHTALYWYRQSLGQGLEFLIYFQGNSAPDKSGLPSDRFSAERTGGSVSTLTIQRTQQEDSAVYLCASSPWDGSWGYTFGSGTRLTVV.

CDR3 sequence: CAWRGGGAYEQYF. CDR3 DNA: TGTGCCTGGAGAGGAGGGGGGGCCTACGAGCAGTACTTC. V gene TRBV30 combines with J gene TRBJ2-7; weak D call: TRBD2 (7 bases). The CDR3 has 13 amino acids. CDR1 is GTSNPN and CDR2 is SVGIG in the germline V gene (reference sequence). V dropped 3 bases and J dropped 2 bases, with 11 bases sitting between them.

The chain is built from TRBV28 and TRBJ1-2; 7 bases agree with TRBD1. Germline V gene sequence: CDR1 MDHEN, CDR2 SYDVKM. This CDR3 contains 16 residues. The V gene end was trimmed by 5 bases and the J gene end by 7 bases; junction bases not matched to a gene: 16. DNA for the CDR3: TGTGCCAGCAGTCTCACCATCCCTGACAGGGCGAGTGGCTACACCTTC. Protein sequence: CASSLTIPDRASGYTF.

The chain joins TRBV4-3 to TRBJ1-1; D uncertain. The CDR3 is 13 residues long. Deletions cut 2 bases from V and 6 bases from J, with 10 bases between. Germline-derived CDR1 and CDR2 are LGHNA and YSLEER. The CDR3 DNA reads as TGCGCCAGCAGCCAATCTCGCGATTCTGAAGCTTTCTTT. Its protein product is CASSQSRDSEAFF.

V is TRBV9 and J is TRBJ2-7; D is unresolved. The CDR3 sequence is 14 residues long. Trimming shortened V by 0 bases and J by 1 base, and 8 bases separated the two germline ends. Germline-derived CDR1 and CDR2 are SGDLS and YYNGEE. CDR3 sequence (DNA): TGTGCCAGCAGCGTAGAAGGCCGGTCCTACGAGCAGTACTTC. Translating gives CASSVEGRSYEQYF. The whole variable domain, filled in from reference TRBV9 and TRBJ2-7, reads DSGVTQTPKHLITATGQRVTLRCSPRSGDLSVYWYQQSLDQGLQFLIQYYNGEERAKGNILERFSAQQFPDLHSELNLSSLELGDSALYFCASSVEGRSYEQYFGPGTRLTVT.

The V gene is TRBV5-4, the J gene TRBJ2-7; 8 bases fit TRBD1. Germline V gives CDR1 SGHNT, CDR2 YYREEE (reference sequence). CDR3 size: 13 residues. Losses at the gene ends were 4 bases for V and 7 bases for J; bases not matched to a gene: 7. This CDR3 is CASSPDRVGEQYF. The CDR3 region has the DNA TGTGCCAGCAGCCCGGACAGGGTAGGGGAGCAGTACTTC.

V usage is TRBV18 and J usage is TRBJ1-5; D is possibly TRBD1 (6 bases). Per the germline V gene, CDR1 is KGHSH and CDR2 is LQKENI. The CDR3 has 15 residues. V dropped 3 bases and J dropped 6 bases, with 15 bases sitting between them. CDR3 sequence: CASSPNRDSSQPQHF. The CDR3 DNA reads TGTGCCAGCTCACCCAACAGGGACTCGAGTCAGCCCCAGCATTTT.

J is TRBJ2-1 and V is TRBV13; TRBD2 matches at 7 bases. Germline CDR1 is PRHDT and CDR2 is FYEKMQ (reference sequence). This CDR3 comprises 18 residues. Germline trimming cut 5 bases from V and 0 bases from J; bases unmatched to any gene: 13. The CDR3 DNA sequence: TGTGCCAGCAGCGGGTTCGCCCTTCGCGGGAGCTCCTACAATGAGCAGTTCTTC. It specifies CASSGFALRGSSYNEQFF.

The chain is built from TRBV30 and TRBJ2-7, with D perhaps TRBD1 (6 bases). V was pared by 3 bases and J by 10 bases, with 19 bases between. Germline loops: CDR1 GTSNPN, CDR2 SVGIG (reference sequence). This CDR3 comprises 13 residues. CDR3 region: CAWSLGAGDIQYF. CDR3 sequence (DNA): TGTGCCTGGAGCTTAGGGGCAGGGGACATCCAGTACTTC.

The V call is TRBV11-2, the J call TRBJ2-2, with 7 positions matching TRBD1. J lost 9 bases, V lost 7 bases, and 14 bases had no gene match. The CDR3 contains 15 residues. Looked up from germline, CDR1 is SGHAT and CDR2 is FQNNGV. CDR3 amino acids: CASTKTGTALRELFF. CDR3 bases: TGTGCCAGCACCAAAACCGGGACAGCCCTCCGGGAGCTGTTTTTT.

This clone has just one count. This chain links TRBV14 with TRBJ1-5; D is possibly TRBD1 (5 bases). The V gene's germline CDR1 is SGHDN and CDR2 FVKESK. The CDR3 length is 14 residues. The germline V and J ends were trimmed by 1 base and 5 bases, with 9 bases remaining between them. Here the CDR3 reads CASSQAGRDQPQHF. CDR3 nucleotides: TGTGCCAGCAGCCAAGCGGGCAGGGATCAGCCCCAGCATTTT.

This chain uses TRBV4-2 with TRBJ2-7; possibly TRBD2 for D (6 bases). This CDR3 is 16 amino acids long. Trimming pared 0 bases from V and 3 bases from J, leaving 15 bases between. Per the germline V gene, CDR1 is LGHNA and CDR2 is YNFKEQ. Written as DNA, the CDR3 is TGTGCCAGCAGCCAAGATCGACTAGTGCCGGTCTACGAGCAGTACTTC. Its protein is CASSQDRLVPVYEQYF.

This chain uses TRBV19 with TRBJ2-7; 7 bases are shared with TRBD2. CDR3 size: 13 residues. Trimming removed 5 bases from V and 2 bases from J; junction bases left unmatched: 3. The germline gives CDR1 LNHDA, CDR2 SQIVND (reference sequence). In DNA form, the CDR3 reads TGTGCCAGTAGTCCGGGGACTACCTACGAGCAGTACTTC. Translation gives CASSPGTTYEQYF.

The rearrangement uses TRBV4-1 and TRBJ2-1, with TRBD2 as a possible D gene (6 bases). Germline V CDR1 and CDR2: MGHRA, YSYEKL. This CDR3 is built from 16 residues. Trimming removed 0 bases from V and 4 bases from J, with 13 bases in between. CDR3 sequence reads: CASSQDWREPYNEQFF. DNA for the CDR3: TGCGCCAGCAGCCAAGATTGGAGGGAGCCATACAATGAGCAGTTCTTC.

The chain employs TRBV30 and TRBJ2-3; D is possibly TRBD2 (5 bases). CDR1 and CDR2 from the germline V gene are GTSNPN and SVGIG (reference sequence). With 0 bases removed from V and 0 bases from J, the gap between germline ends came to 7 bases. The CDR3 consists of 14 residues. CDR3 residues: CAWSVWESTDTQYF. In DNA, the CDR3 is TGTGCCTGGAGTGTATGGGAGAGCACAGATACGCAGTATTTT.

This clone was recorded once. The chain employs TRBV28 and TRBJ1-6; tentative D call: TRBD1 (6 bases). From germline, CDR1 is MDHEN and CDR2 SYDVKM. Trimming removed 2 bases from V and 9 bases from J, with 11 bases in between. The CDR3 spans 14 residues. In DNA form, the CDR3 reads TGTGCCAGCAGTTTACGGCAACAGGGTTCACCCCTCCACTTT. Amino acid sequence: CASSLRQQGSPLHF. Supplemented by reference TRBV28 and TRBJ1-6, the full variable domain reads DVKVTQSSRYLVKRTGEKVFLECVQDMDHENMFWYRQDPGLGLRLIYFSYDVKMKEKGDIPEGYSVSREKKERFSLILESASTNQTSMYLCASSLRQQGSPLHFGNGTRLTVT.

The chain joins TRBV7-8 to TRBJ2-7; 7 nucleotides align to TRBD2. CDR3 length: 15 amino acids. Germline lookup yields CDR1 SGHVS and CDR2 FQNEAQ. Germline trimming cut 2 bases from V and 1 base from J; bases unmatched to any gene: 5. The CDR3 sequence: CASSLQVGGSYEQYF. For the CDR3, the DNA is TGTGCCAGCAGCTTACAGGTGGGAGGGTCCTACGAGCAGTACTTC.

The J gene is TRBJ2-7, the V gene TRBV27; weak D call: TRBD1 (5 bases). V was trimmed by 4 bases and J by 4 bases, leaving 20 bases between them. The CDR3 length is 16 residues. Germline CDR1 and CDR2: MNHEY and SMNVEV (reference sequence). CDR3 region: CASSSTYRAGSYEQYF. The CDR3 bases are TGTGCCAGCAGTTCAACTTATAGGGCAGGGTCGTACGAGCAGTACTTC.

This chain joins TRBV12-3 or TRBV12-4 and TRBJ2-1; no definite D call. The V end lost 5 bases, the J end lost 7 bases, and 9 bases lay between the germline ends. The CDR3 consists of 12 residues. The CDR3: CASSPTENEQFF. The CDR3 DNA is TGTGCCAGCAGTCCCACAGAGAATGAGCAGTTCTTC.

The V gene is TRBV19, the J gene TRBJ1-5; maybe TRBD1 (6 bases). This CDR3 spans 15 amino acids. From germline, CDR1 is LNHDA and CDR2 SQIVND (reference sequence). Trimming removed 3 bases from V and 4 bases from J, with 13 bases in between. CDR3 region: CASSIGGGGNQPQHF. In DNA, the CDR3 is TGTGCCAGTAGTATCGGGGGAGGGGGGAATCAGCCCCAGCATTTT.